The clone carrying this TCR beta chain was detected only once. Clones were read by immunoSEQ multiplex PCR, and TCRdb kept only the in-frame ones, dropping some. Found here are around 470,000 clones, nearly 90% of them singletons; the top ten hold around 0.92%. This specimen belongs to a study of blood T cell repertoires in COVID-19. The receptor's source is a man younger than 30 with COVID-19, enrolled during active disease. Material for sequencing was peripheral blood.

The CDR3 coding sequence is TGTGCCACCAGTGCTTATATAGGGGATAGCAATCAGCCCCAGCATTTT. It is translated as CATSAYIGDSNQPQHF. This chain links TRBV24-1 with TRBJ1-5; TRBD1 is a possible D gene (5 bases). V shed 5 bases and J shed 0 bases, with 13 bases lying between them. CDR3 size: 16 residues. Germline assignment: CDR1 KGHDR and CDR2 SFDVKD.